The next 31 T cell receptor beta chains were all read from a single sample in a study of OX40 agonist ivuxolimab in advanced cancers. Repertoires were generated with immunoSEQ multiplex PCR, while TCRdb's copy carries only in-frame clones and drops some. Of about 28,000 clones listed, around 81% are singletons. Source: CD4+ or CD8+ T cells sorted from blood, taken in a trial of the OX40 agonist ivuxolimab. These receptors all stem from an adult with an advanced solid tumor such as melanoma, head and neck, liver or kidney cancer.

V is TRBV10-2 and J is TRBJ2-7; 8 nucleotides line up with TRBD2. The V and J ends lost 2 bases and 7 bases, in that order; junction bases with no gene match: 13. The CDR3 totals 16 residues. Per the germline V gene, CDR1 is WSHSY and CDR2 is SAAADI. The CDR3 DNA is TGCGCCAGCAGTGAGGTTGTTGGAGCGGGGGCGGGAGAGCAGTACTTC. It specifies CASSEVVGAGAGEQYF.

The chain joins TRBV9 to TRBJ1-2; D unclear. The V gene's germline CDR1 is SGDLS and CDR2 YYNGEE. Trimming removed 0 bases from V and 6 bases from J, with 9 bases in between. The CDR3 runs 13 residues. CDR3 coding DNA: TGTGCCAGCAGCGTAGGGGCGCGAGATGGCTACACCTTC. Its protein product is CASSVGARDGYTF.

V gene TRBV9 combines with J gene TRBJ1-4, with 7 bases fitting TRBD1. This CDR3 spans 14 amino acids. CDR1 and CDR2 from the germline V gene are SGDLS and YYNGEE. The ends lost 4 bases at V and 4 bases at J; junction bases unmatched: 4. As DNA, the CDR3 is TGTGCCAGCAGCCGGGACAGCGTTAATGAAAAACTGTTTTTT. This translates into CASSRDSVNEKLFF.

The rearrangement joins TRBV19 to TRBJ1-4; D is undetermined. Germline CDR1 reads LNHDA; CDR2 reads SQIVND (reference sequence). V lost 6 bases and J lost 0, with 8 bases in between. The CDR3 has 14 residues. The CDR3 protein is CASRAAPTNEKLFF. Here the CDR3 DNA reads TGTGCCAGTAGGGCTGCGCCAACTAATGAAAAACTGTTTTTT.

J is TRBJ1-1 and V is TRBV28; D is unclear. This CDR3 is built from 15 residues. Germline CDR1 is MDHEN and CDR2 is SYDVKM. V was clipped by 1 base and J by 0 bases, with 9 bases between them. CDR3 bases: TGTGCCAGCAGTTTATTGGCAGAAATGAACACTGAAGCTTTCTTT. Amino acids: CASSLLAEMNTEAFF.

The table lists this clone with a count of one. The rearrangement uses TRBV6-4 and TRBJ2-2; weak D call: TRBD1 (6 bases). V lost 3 bases, J lost 5 bases, and 16 bases lay in between. CDR3 length: 16 amino acids. Germline-derived CDR1 and CDR2 are MRHNA and SNTAGT. The chain's CDR3 is CASSEDYQGKTGELFF. The CDR3, as DNA: TGTGCCAGCAGTGAAGATTACCAGGGGAAAACCGGGGAGCTGTTTTTT.

J is TRBJ1-1 and V is TRBV5-1; TRBD1 matches at 10 bases. Unmatched junction bases numbered 10, after V lost 6 bases and J lost 5 bases. Looked up from germline, CDR1 is SGHRS and CDR2 is YFSETQ. The CDR3 is 15 residues long. The CDR3 loop reads CASTSSGQGWTEAFF. The CDR3 coding sequence is TGCGCCAGCACATCTTCGGGACAGGGGTGGACTGAAGCTTTCTTT.

This clone showed up just once. The chain joins TRBV18 to TRBJ2-2; D ambiguous. The CDR3 loop spans 13 amino acids. Trimming pared 6 bases from V and 0 bases from J, leaving 5 bases between. Germline V gene data show CDR1 as KGHSH and CDR2 as LQKENI. The DNA for the CDR3 is TGTGCCAGCTCGCCTTCGAACACCGGGGAGCTGTTTTTT. Translation gives CASSPSNTGELFF.

V and J are TRBV10-3 and TRBJ2-3; the D gene could be TRBD1 or TRBD2 (5 bases each). From germline, CDR1 is ENHRY and CDR2 SYGVKD. CDR3 length: 13 amino acids. The V end lost 9 bases, the J end lost 6 bases, and 16 bases lay between the germline ends. The chain's CDR3 is CAIGTDSRDTQYF. The CDR3 DNA follows: TGTGCCATTGGGACGGACTCCCGGGATACGCAGTATTTT.

V gene TRBV13 combines with J gene TRBJ1-5; 10 nucleotides line up with TRBD1. Germline V gene lookup returns CDR1 PRHDT and CDR2 FYEKMQ (reference sequence). This CDR3 comprises 15 residues. Unmatched junction bases numbered 1, after V lost 1 base and J lost 4 bases. In nucleotides, the CDR3 is TGTGCCAGCAGCTTAGCGGGACAGGGGAATCAGCCCCAGCATTTT. Translation gives CASSLAGQGNQPQHF.

The V gene is TRBV10-3, the J gene TRBJ2-7, with a possible D match to TRBD1 (6 bases). Germline assignment: CDR1 ENHRY and CDR2 SYGVKD. The CDR3 has 15 amino acids. With 2 bases removed from V and 12 bases from J, the gap between germline ends came to 23 bases. CDR3 sequence reads: CAISETDSSPRFWYF. Written as DNA, the CDR3 is TGTGCCATCAGTGAGACGGACAGTAGTCCCAGGTTTTGGTACTTC.

Remarks on this clone: The CDR3 carries no conserved terminal phenylalanine or tryptophan, so it likely arises from a read error. The chain has TRBV5-6 and TRBJ1-1, with D possibly matching TRBD1 (6 bases). The CDR3 is 13 residues long. V lost 0 bases and J lost 10, with 13 bases in between. Germline V lookup: CDR1 SGHDT, CDR2 YYEEEE. The DNA of the CDR3 is TGTGCCAGCAGCTTGGGGGACAACGTTTTAGCTTTCCTT. Encoded protein: CASSLGDNVLAFL.

This chain links TRBV11-2 with TRBJ2-5, with a tentative D call TRBD2 (5 bases). The CDR3 totals 17 residues. V was clipped by 0 bases and J by 0 bases, with 14 bases between them. The germline CDR1 and CDR2 sequences are SGHAT and FQNNGV. The CDR3 DNA follows: TGTGCCAGCAGCTTAGATACTATAGCTAGCAACCAAGAGACCCAGTACTTC. Residues: CASSLDTIASNQETQYF.

The rearrangement links TRBV7-8 to TRBJ2-1; 10 nucleotides agree with TRBD2. V shed 2 bases, J shed 2 bases, and the junction held 6 bases outside the gene matches. The V gene's germline CDR1 is SGHVS and CDR2 FQNEAQ. The CDR3 spans 17 residues. This CDR3 reads CASSLWAGTSAYNEQFF. Written as DNA, the CDR3 is TGTGCCAGCAGCTTATGGGCCGGGACTAGCGCCTACAATGAGCAGTTCTTC. The full variable domain, its missing parts supplied by reference TRBV7-8 and TRBJ2-1, is GAGVSQSPRYKVAKRGQDVALRCDPISGHVSLFWYQQALGQGPEFLTYFQNEAQLDKSGLPSDRFFAERPEGSVSTLKIQRTQQEDSAVYLCASSLWAGTSAYNEQFFGPGTRLTVL.

This clone came up a few times. The CDR3 is CASSSFLAGEDTQYF. In DNA form, the CDR3 reads TGTGCCAGCAGTTCCTTCTTAGCGGGAGAGGATACGCAGTATTTT. This chain joins TRBV27 and TRBJ2-3; 9 bases align to TRBD2. V shed 4 bases, J shed 6 bases, and the junction held 8 bases outside the gene matches. The CDR3 contains 15 residues. CDR1 and CDR2 (germline): MNHEY, SMNVEV (reference sequence).

This clone was recorded only once. This chain connects TRBV21-1 to TRBJ2-7. TRBV21-1 is listed as a pseudogene. The CDR3 has 14 amino acids. For the CDR3, the DNA is TGTGCCAGCAGCAACCGGACGCCTGCCTACGAGCAGTACTTC. Translation: CASSNRTPAYEQYF.

The chain uses TRBV9 and TRBJ2-7; D possibly corresponds to TRBD2 (5 bases). The CDR3 contains 15 residues. Germline CDR1 is SGDLS and CDR2 is YYNGEE. Trimming left V 3 bases short and J 0 bases short, with 13 bases between. CDR3 bases: TGTGCCAGCAGCGCACATCCCGGGAACTCCTACGAGCAGTACTTC. It yields the protein CASSAHPGNSYEQYF. The complete variable domain, with remaining parts taken from reference TRBV9 and TRBJ2-7, reads DSGVTQTPKHLITATGQRVTLRCSPRSGDLSVYWYQQSLDQGLQFLIQYYNGEERAKGNILERFSAQQFPDLHSELNLSSLELGDSALYFCASSAHPGNSYEQYFGPGTRLTVT.

This sequence joins TRBV2 and TRBJ1-1; possibly TRBD1 for D (5 bases). V lost 0 bases to trimming and J lost 6 bases, with 20 bases between them. Germline V gene data show CDR1 as SNHLY and CDR2 as FYNNEI. The CDR3 has 17 residues. The CDR3 reads CASSEAHGRTGTAEAFF. The DNA of the CDR3 is TGTGCCAGCAGTGAAGCGCACGGCCGAACTGGGACGGCTGAAGCTTTCTTT.

This clone was picked up a small number of times. The chain links TRBV27 to TRBJ2-3; the match to TRBD2 covers 8 bases. The CDR3 has 16 amino acids. V was clipped by 1 base and J by 0 bases; unmatched bases: 3. Germline assignment: CDR1 MNHEY and CDR2 SMNVEV (reference sequence). The DNA for the CDR3 is TGTGCCAGCAGTTTATGGGCTAGCGGGAGCACAGATACGCAGTATTTT. It encodes CASSLWASGSTDTQYF.

The rearrangement joins TRBV7-2 to TRBJ2-7; 9 bases match TRBD1. With 4 bases clipped from V and 3 bases from J, the junction kept 4 bases outside the gene matches. Germline CDR1 reads SGHTA; CDR2 reads FQGNSA. The CDR3 totals 14 residues. The chain's CDR3 is CASSSGTGNYEQYF. The CDR3 DNA reads as TGTGCCAGCAGCTCTGGGACAGGGAACTACGAGCAGTACTTC.

The chain joins TRBV29-1 to TRBJ2-7; the D call may be TRBD1 or TRBD2 (6 bases each). The length of the CDR3 is 12 residues. Germline CDR1 and CDR2: SQVTM and ANQGSEA. V dropped 4 bases and J dropped 6 bases, with 13 bases sitting between them. CDR3 sequence reads: CSVVSGAGEQYF. The CDR3 DNA is TGCAGCGTTGTTTCGGGGGCTGGCGAGCAGTACTTC.

The rearrangement uses TRBV4-1 and TRBJ2-7; 8 bases are shared with TRBD2. The ends lost 1 base at V and 3 bases at J; junction bases unmatched: 5. Germline V CDR1 and CDR2: MGHRA, YSYEKL. The CDR3 sequence is 15 residues long. CDR3 loop: CASSQVISGDYEQYF. DNA for the CDR3: TGCGCCAGCAGCCAAGTGATTAGCGGGGACTACGAGCAGTACTTC.

V usage is TRBV6-6 and J usage is TRBJ2-3; unclear D gene. CDR1 and CDR2 (germline): MNHNY, SVGAGI (reference sequence). CDR3 length equals 12 residues. The ends were cut back, 6 bases at V and 6 bases at J, with 10 bases in the middle. The chain's CDR3 is CASSPALDTQYF. For the CDR3, the DNA is TGTGCCAGCAGCCCGGCGTTGGATACGCAGTATTTT.

This chain joins TRBV7-9 and TRBJ2-2, with D perhaps TRBD1 (5 bases). Looked up from germline, CDR1 is SEHNR and CDR2 is FQNEAQ (reference sequence). The CDR3 is made up of 14 amino acids. V lost 5 bases to trimming and J lost 8 bases, with 15 bases between them. CDR3 DNA sequence: TGTGCCAGCAGCCTCCCGGACAAAAAAGGGGAGCTGTTTTTT. Amino acids: CASSLPDKKGELFF. The full variable domain, its missing parts supplied by reference TRBV7-9 and TRBJ2-2, is DTGVSQNPRHKITKRGQNVTFRCDPISEHNRLYWYRQTLGQGPEFLTYFQNEAQLEKSRLLSDRFSAERPKGSFSTLEIQRTEQGDSAMYLCASSLPDKKGELFFGEGSRLTVL.

The CDR3 spells CASSPWTGDFYYNEQFF. The CDR3 coding sequence is TGTGCCAGCAGCCCGTGGACAGGGGACTTCTACTACAATGAGCAGTTCTTC. V is TRBV5-6 and J is TRBJ2-1, with TRBD1 identical over 9 bases. Germline CDR1 is SGHDT and CDR2 is YYEEEE. This CDR3 has 17 amino acids. V shed 4 bases and J 3 bases; nucleotides not matched to a gene: 11.

The rearrangement joins TRBV28 to TRBJ2-7; possible D gene TRBD2, 5 bases. V dropped 3 bases and J dropped 3 bases, with 12 bases sitting between them. The CDR3 runs 14 residues. The germline CDR1 and CDR2 sequences are MDHEN and SYDVKM. For the CDR3, the DNA is TGTGCCAGCAGTTTCGAGGGAATGGACTACGAGCAGTACTTC. It translates to CASSFEGMDYEQYF.

The chain combines TRBV30 with TRBJ1-1, with 9 bases fitting TRBD1. CDR1 is GTSNPN, CDR2 SVGIG, per germline (reference sequence). V lost 8 bases and J lost 4; bases outside the gene matches: 8. CDR3 length equals 13 residues. CDR3: CAEQGQGLTEAFF. DNA for the CDR3: TGTGCCGAACAGGGACAGGGTCTCACTGAAGCTTTCTTT.

CDR3 protein: CASTGGQETQYF. The CDR3, as DNA: TGTGCCAGCACGGGGGGGCAAGAGACCCAGTACTTC. The chain recombines TRBV6-1 with TRBJ2-5, with 8 bases matching TRBD2. Losses at the gene ends were 7 bases for V and 2 bases for J; bases not matched to a gene: 0. Germline-derived CDR1 and CDR2 are MNHNS and SASEGT. The CDR3 covers 12 residues.

This chain links TRBV4-1 with TRBJ2-5, with 8 bases identical to TRBD2. Trimming took 3 bases from V and 2 from J; bases not matched to a gene: 5. CDR3 length: 15 amino acids. Germline assignment: CDR1 MGHRA and CDR2 YSYEKL. In nucleotides, the CDR3 is TGCGCCAGCAGCCACCCCGGGAGGGAGCAAGAGACCCAGTACTTC. Encoded protein: CASSHPGREQETQYF.

The chain is built from TRBV25-1 and TRBJ1-2, with TRBD1 matching over 9 bases. This CDR3 contains 13 residues. Trimming took 7 bases from V and 6 from J; bases not matched to a gene: 6. The V gene's germline CDR1 is MGHDK and CDR2 SYGVNS. CDR3 nucleotide sequence: TGTGCCAGCAAACAGGGGGCGCGGCATGGCTACACCTTC. Protein sequence: CASKQGARHGYTF.

The chain has TRBV25-1 and TRBJ2-3; 7 bases fit TRBD2. This CDR3 has 16 amino acids. CDR1 and CDR2 from the germline V gene are MGHDK and SYGVNS. The ends lost 1 base at V and 4 bases at J; junction bases unmatched: 8. The chain's CDR3 is CASSEFVGRPADTQYF. The DNA for the CDR3 is TGTGCCAGCAGTGAATTTGTCGGGAGGCCCGCAGATACGCAGTATTTT.